One sample yielded the 27 T cell receptor beta chains listed below, sequenced in a study of T-cell memory formation after mild COVID-19. TCRdb reprocessed the 5' RACE reads with MiXCR, giving one entry per CDR3 protein. The sample holds hundreds of thousands of distinct CDR3 sequences; approximately 21% are singletons and the top ten take around 9.2%. The sample comprised PBMCs or a T cell subset sorted from them (not recorded which). The source of these receptors is an adult woman who had mild COVID-19 (a few samples of this study predate the infection). Cell type and time point are not known.

This clonotype was seen a few times. The chain combines TRBV7-9 with TRBJ2-3; no clear D. There are 14 residues in the CDR3. Trimming removed 5 bases from V and 1 base from J, with 10 bases in between. Per the germline V gene, CDR1 is SEHNR and CDR2 is FQNEAQ (reference sequence). DNA for the CDR3: TGTGCCAGCAGCACACCCCTCCGCACAGATACGCAGTATTTT. It yields the protein CASSTPLRTDTQYF.

The chain uses TRBV5-8 and TRBJ2-7; 12 nucleotides agree with TRBD2. Germline loops: CDR1 SGHTS, CDR2 YDEGEE. The length of the CDR3 is 16 residues. V was pared by 0 bases and J by 4 bases, with 5 bases of the junction left unmatched. The CDR3, as DNA: TGTGCCAGCAGCTTGGACCCGGGACTAGCGGGTTACGAGCAGTACTTC. Residues: CASSLDPGLAGYEQYF.

This clonotype was seen more than once but under ten times. The V gene is TRBV12-3 or TRBV12-4, the J gene TRBJ1-5; 8 bases align to TRBD1. The CDR3 spans 14 residues. Losses at the gene ends were 8 bases for V and 3 bases for J; bases not matched to a gene: 6. CDR3 sequence: CASGTGGNNQPQHF. Written as DNA, the CDR3 is TGTGCCAGCGGAACAGGGGGGAACAATCAGCCCCAGCATTTT.

This sequence joins TRBV29-1 and TRBJ1-2; D is unresolved. The ends were cut back, 5 bases at V and 2 bases at J, with 9 bases in the middle. Germline loops: CDR1 SQVTM, CDR2 ANQGSEA. The CDR3 runs to 12 residues. The CDR3 sequence is CSVFAANYGYTF. As DNA, the CDR3 is TGCAGCGTTTTTGCAGCGAACTATGGCTACACCTTC.

This clonotype occurred a few times. The chain links TRBV27 to TRBJ2-5; 11 bases line up with TRBD1. Germline trimming cut 5 bases from V and 6 bases from J; bases unmatched to any gene: 5. CDR3 length equals 14 residues. CDR1 and CDR2 from the germline V gene are MNHEY and SMNVEV (reference sequence). The CDR3 sequence is CASSPGQGGQTQYF. The CDR3 DNA reads TGTGCCAGCAGTCCGGGACAGGGGGGCCAGACCCAGTACTTC.

This clonotype showed up just a few times. This chain connects TRBV9 to TRBJ2-6; TRBD1 agrees at 9 bases. V lost 3 bases to trimming and J lost 2 bases; unmatched junction nucleotides: 6. The germline gives CDR1 SGDLS, CDR2 YYNGEE. The CDR3 sequence is 17 residues long. The CDR3, as DNA: TGTGCCAGCAGCGAGGGGACAGGGCCCGCTGGGGCCAACGTCCTGACTTTC. Its protein product is CASSEGTGPAGANVLTF. The full variable domain, completed using reference TRBV9 and TRBJ2-6, is DSGVTQTPKHLITATGQRVTLRCSPRSGDLSVYWYQQSLDQGLQFLIQYYNGEERAKGNILERFSAQQFPDLHSELNLSSLELGDSALYFCASSEGTGPAGANVLTFGAGSRLTVL.

This chain links TRBV4-2 with TRBJ2-5; 10 bases map to TRBD2. The CDR3 has 17 amino acids. The V gene end was trimmed by 4 bases and the J gene end by 3 bases; junction bases not matched to a gene: 11. The germline CDR1 and CDR2 sequences are LGHNA and YNFKEQ. CDR3 DNA: TGTGCCAGCAGCCCGAGATCTAGCGGGAGTTCCGAAGAGACCCAGTACTTC. Encoded protein: CASSPRSSGSSEETQYF.

The gene calls are TRBV19 and TRBJ1-1; D is possibly TRBD1 (6 bases). The CDR3 runs to 14 residues. Deletions cut 5 bases from V and 3 bases from J, with 13 bases between. Germline loops: CDR1 LNHDA, CDR2 SQIVND (reference sequence). As DNA, the CDR3 is TGTGCCAGTAGTGTAGGGGGGCCCGACACTGAAGCTTTCTTT. Translation: CASSVGGPDTEAFF.

This clonotype appeared a few times. A single base separates this from a much larger clone, so it may be a read error. The CDR3, as DNA: TGCGCCAGCAGCGTGGACCAAGAGACCCAGTACTTC. Amino acids: CASSVDQETQYF. V gene TRBV5-1 combines with J gene TRBJ2-5; D is unclear. Trimming took off 4 bases at V and 0 bases at J, with 4 bases between the two ends. The CDR3 runs to 12 residues. The germline gives CDR1 SGHRS, CDR2 YFSETQ.

V and J are TRBV5-1 and TRBJ2-1; D possibly corresponds to TRBD1 (5 bases). The CDR3 covers 15 residues. V shed 2 bases and J shed 5 bases, with 14 bases lying between them. CDR1 and CDR2 from the germline V gene are SGHRS and YFSETQ. The CDR3 here is CASSLETAFHNEQFF. The DNA for the CDR3 is TGCGCCAGCAGCTTAGAGACAGCCTTCCACAATGAGCAGTTCTTC.

The V call is TRBV7-9, the J call TRBJ2-7; 8 bases agree with TRBD2. CDR1 SEHNR and CDR2 FQNEAQ come from the germline V gene (reference sequence). V shed 5 bases, J shed 2 bases, and the junction held 11 bases outside the gene matches. The CDR3 has 16 residues. As DNA, the CDR3 is TGTGCCAGCAGCCCACAAGCGGGAGTCCTTGCCTACGAGCAGTACTTC. Translated: CASSPQAGVLAYEQYF.

This clonotype occurred once. The chain is built from TRBV2 and TRBJ1-5; D possibly corresponds to TRBD1 (6 bases). The CDR3 totals 15 residues. Germline lookup yields CDR1 SNHLY and CDR2 FYNNEI. Trimming took 6 bases from V and 0 from J, leaving 12 bases between them. CDR3 amino acids: CASRAGQHSNQPQHF. The CDR3 bases are TGTGCCAGCAGAGCTGGACAGCATAGCAATCAGCCCCAGCATTTT.

The sample holds a few counts of this clonotype. The rearrangement joins TRBV9 to TRBJ2-7, with TRBD1 matching 8 bases. The CDR3 has 16 amino acids. CDR1 is SGDLS and CDR2 is YYNGEE in the germline V gene. V lost 2 bases to trimming and J lost 4 bases; unmatched junction nucleotides: 11. CDR3 DNA: TGTGCCAGCAGCGTGGGGGCGACAGGGGTCCCTTACGAGCAGTACTTC. Its translation: CASSVGATGVPYEQYF.

The chain uses TRBV6-2 or TRBV6-3 and TRBJ1-1; maybe TRBD1 (5 bases). Trimming took 8 bases from V and 5 from J, leaving 12 bases between them. This CDR3 is 12 amino acids long. Germline V gives CDR1 MNHEY, CDR2 SVGEGT. For the CDR3, the DNA is TGTGCCAGCGGGGGGGGAGGGACTGAAGCTTTCTTT. It encodes CASGGGGTEAFF.

The V and J genes are TRBV6-1 and TRBJ2-7; D remains ambiguous. Looked up from germline, CDR1 is MNHNS and CDR2 is SASEGT. The ends were cut back, 6 bases at V and 6 bases at J, with 9 bases in the middle. There are 11 residues in the CDR3. CDR3 coding DNA: TGTGCCAGCAGAAGTCAAGCCGAGCAGTACTTC. Amino acids: CASRSQAEQYF.

The chain recombines TRBV20-1 with TRBJ2-7, with 8 bases fitting TRBD1. Germline-derived CDR1 and CDR2 are DFQATT and SNEGSKA (reference sequence). The CDR3 loop spans 13 amino acids. After removal of 5 bases from V and 4 bases from J, the junction contained 7 bases not matched to a gene. CDR3 DNA: TGCAGTGCTCCCGGGACAGGCGGTTACGAGCAGTACTTC. Its protein is CSAPGTGGYEQYF.

This rearrangement joins TRBV14 to TRBJ1-3; D gene unclear. V was trimmed by 1 base and J by 8 bases, leaving 9 bases between them. This CDR3 contains 13 residues. In germline, CDR1 is SGHDN, CDR2 FVKESK. CDR3 in DNA: TGTGCCAGCAGCCAAGGGATGGAAGACACCATATATTTT. This sequence encodes CASSQGMEDTIYF.

The chain carries TRBV3-1 and TRBJ1-1, with D possibly matching TRBD1 (6 bases). Trimming left V 1 base short and J 4 bases short, with 13 bases between. CDR3 length equals 15 residues. Germline V gene data show CDR1 as LGHDT and CDR2 as YNNKEL (reference sequence). Here the CDR3 reads CASSQVAQGITEAFF. The CDR3 nucleotides are TGTGCCAGCAGCCAAGTCGCGCAGGGGATCACTGAAGCTTTCTTT.

A few counts support this clonotype. The genes are TRBV29-1 and TRBJ2-5; 11 bases fit TRBD2. CDR1 is SQVTM and CDR2 is ANQGSEA in the germline V gene. J was trimmed by 4 bases and V by 7 bases; bases with no gene match: 2. CDR3 length: 12 residues. The CDR3 nucleotides read TGCAGCGATGGACTAGCGGGAGAGACCCAGTACTTC. Amino acid sequence: CSDGLAGETQYF.

This clonotype has only a few counts. The J gene is TRBJ2-1, the V gene TRBV5-1; 7 nucleotides match TRBD1. Trimming took 0 bases from V and 4 from J; bases not matched to a gene: 4. The CDR3 is made up of 15 amino acids. Germline values: CDR1 SGHRS, CDR2 YFSETQ. The CDR3: CASSLDGTEYNEQFF. CDR3 coding DNA: TGCGCCAGCAGCTTGGATGGGACAGAGTACAATGAGCAGTTCTTC.

The J gene is TRBJ2-5, the V gene TRBV5-1, with TRBD2 matching 14 bases. Germline CDR1 reads SGHRS; CDR2 reads YFSETQ. CDR3 length equals 17 residues. With V trimmed by 3 bases and J by 2 bases, 6 bases remained unmatched. Here the CDR3 DNA reads TGCGCCAGCAGCTCGGGACTAGCGGGGGCTAATCAAGAGACCCAGTACTTC. Translation gives CASSSGLAGANQETQYF. The full variable domain, with the rest looked up from reference TRBV5-1 and TRBJ2-5, is KAGVTQTPRYLIKTRGQQVTLSCSPISGHRSVSWYQQTPGQGLQFLFEYFSETQRNKGNFPGRFSGRQFSNSRSEMNVSTLELGDSALYLCASSSGLAGANQETQYFGPGTRLLVL.

The gene calls are TRBV12-3 or TRBV12-4 and TRBJ2-7; TRBD2 aligns across 9 bases. The CDR3 consists of 14 residues. V trimming: 6 bases; J trimming: 0 bases; junction bases outside the gene matches: 3. CDR3 loop: CASRLSGSSYEQYF. The CDR3 DNA reads as TGTGCCAGCAGACTTAGCGGGAGCTCCTACGAGCAGTACTTC.

This chain connects TRBV29-1 to TRBJ2-7, with a possible D match to TRBD2 (6 bases). The CDR3 covers 14 residues. With 2 bases removed from V and 3 bases from J, the gap between germline ends came to 14 bases. Germline CDR1 and CDR2: SQVTM and ANQGSEA. The CDR3: CSVEWAGMGYEQYF. CDR3 DNA: TGCAGCGTTGAATGGGCGGGGATGGGCTACGAGCAGTACTTC.

This clonotype was counted a few times. The chain carries TRBV20-1 and TRBJ2-4; D may be TRBD2 (6 bases). There are 14 residues in the CDR3. Looked up from germline, CDR1 is DFQATT and CDR2 is SNEGSKA (reference sequence). The germline V and J ends were trimmed by 4 bases and 0 bases, with 10 bases remaining between them. The CDR3 nucleotides read TGCAGTGCTATGACGGGACTAGCCAAAAACATTCAGTACTTC. Encoded protein: CSAMTGLAKNIQYF.

The V call is TRBV7-2, the J call TRBJ2-3; D is possibly TRBD1 (5 bases). Trimming shortened V by 6 bases and J by 5 bases, and 15 bases separated the two germline ends. In germline, CDR1 is SGHTA, CDR2 FQGNSA. The length of the CDR3 is 14 residues. This CDR3 is CASSLGHVIDTQYF. CDR3 DNA sequence: TGTGCCAGCAGTCTCGGACACGTGATAGATACGCAGTATTTT.

The chain has TRBV20-1 and TRBJ2-4; D gene unclear. The CDR3 is 14 amino acids. Germline V gene sequence: CDR1 DFQATT, CDR2 SNEGSKA (reference sequence). V lost 6 bases, J lost 0 bases, and 12 bases lay in between. CDR3 sequence reads: CSAHPTRAKNIQYF. CDR3 bases: TGCAGTGCCCATCCCACTCGAGCCAAAAACATTCAGTACTTC.

The V call is TRBV9, the J call TRBJ1-2, with 8 bases identical to TRBD1. Trimming removed 4 bases from V and 8 bases from J; junction bases left unmatched: 13. Germline-derived CDR1 and CDR2 are SGDLS and YYNGEE. The CDR3 contains 15 residues. The CDR3 region is CASSSRTGSLSGYTF. CDR3 coding DNA: TGTGCCAGCAGCTCCCGGACAGGGAGCTTAAGCGGCTACACCTTC.